Shown below are 30 T cell receptor beta chains from a single sample sequenced in a study of early T cells in non-severe SARS-CoV-2 infection. TCRdb reprocessed the 5' RACE reads via MiXCR and lists one record per CDR3 protein. The profile shows fewer than 55,000 distinct CDR3 sequences, roughly 6.1% of them singletons. The sample here was whole blood, taken at baseline. The receptors stem from an adult who was a healthcare worker with PCR-confirmed SARS-CoV-2 infection or an uninfected control (not recorded which).

The chain links TRBV11-2 to TRBJ2-7, with D possibly being TRBD2 (6 bases). Per the germline V gene, CDR1 is SGHAT and CDR2 is FQNNGV. This CDR3 is built from 13 residues. V was shortened by 1 base and J by 5 bases, with 9 bases between the two germline ends. The CDR3 loop is CASSLGLGDEQYF. The CDR3, as DNA: TGTGCCAGCAGCTTAGGACTAGGGGACGAGCAGTACTTC.

Many counts were recorded for this clonotype. At one of its ends the junction is not consistent with the germline gene, which may arise from a read error. The chain is built from TRBV7-2 and TRBJ2-7; 8 bases agree with TRBD1. Per the germline V gene, CDR1 is SGHTA and CDR2 is FQGNSA. The CDR3 has 15 amino acids. CDR3 residues: CASSKDRDPTYEQYF. The CDR3 region has the DNA TGCGCCAGCAGCAAGGACAGGGACCCTACCTACGAGCAGTACTTC.

This clonotype was recorded at least ten times. This chain joins TRBV18 and TRBJ1-2; 10 nucleotides agree with TRBD1. Germline CDR1 is KGHSH and CDR2 is LQKENI. The CDR3 consists of 16 residues. Germline trimming cut 1 base from V and 4 bases from J; bases unmatched to any gene: 6. The CDR3 region is CASSPRGTGDLYGYTF. The CDR3 DNA reads TGTGCCAGCTCACCACGAGGGACAGGGGACCTCTATGGCTACACCTTC.

This sequence joins TRBV19 and TRBJ2-5; D unresolved. Germline CDR1 is LNHDA and CDR2 is SQIVND (reference sequence). The CDR3 covers 16 residues. Trimming stripped 2 bases from V and 2 bases from J, with 15 bases between. The CDR3 loop reads CASSIQWPGGQETQYF. Written as DNA, the CDR3 is TGTGCCAGTAGTATACAATGGCCGGGCGGTCAAGAGACCCAGTACTTC.

This clonotype was observed at least ten times. This sequence joins TRBV7-3 and TRBJ2-2, with D perhaps TRBD1 (6 bases). Germline V gene sequence: CDR1 SGHTA, CDR2 FQGTGA. CDR3 length equals 12 residues. V was cut by 8 bases and J by 7 bases, with 11 bases left in between. CDR3: CASARGGGELFF. CDR3 nucleotides: TGTGCCAGCGCCAGGGGTGGCGGGGAGCTGTTTTTT. The full variable domain, completed using reference TRBV7-3 and TRBJ2-2, is GAGVSQTPSNKVTEKGKYVELRCDPISGHTALYWYRQSLGQGPEFLIYFQGTGAADDSGLPNDRFFAVRPEGSVSTLKIQRTERGDSAVYLCASARGGGELFFGEGSRLTVL.

This clonotype was counted many times. This chain joins TRBV7-9 and TRBJ2-2; TRBD2 might be the D (5 bases). Germline lookup yields CDR1 SEHNR and CDR2 FQNEAQ (reference sequence). V lost 1 base and J 5 bases, leaving 8 bases between the germline ends. The CDR3 extends over 14 amino acids. CDR3 sequence: CASSLEPGTGELFF. The CDR3 DNA is TGTGCCAGCAGCTTAGAGCCGGGAACCGGGGAGCTGTTTTTT.

At least ten counts were recorded for this clonotype. This chain links TRBV7-9 with TRBJ2-3; D not certain. The CDR3 has 12 residues. Germline V gives CDR1 SEHNR, CDR2 FQNEAQ (reference sequence). V was trimmed by 5 bases and J by 9 bases, leaving 12 bases between them. The CDR3 sequence: CASSQTRETQYF. CDR3 bases: TGTGCCAGCAGCCAGACCCGCGAGACGCAGTATTTT.

V gene TRBV29-1 combines with J gene TRBJ2-3, with 13 bases lining up with TRBD2. Trimming cost V 6 bases and J 2 bases; bases outside gene matches: 5. The CDR3 totals 15 residues. Germline V lookup: CDR1 SQVTM, CDR2 ANQGSEA. The CDR3 region has the DNA TGCAGCGTCGATGGACTAGCGGGGGCCACAGATACGCAGTATTTT. Translating gives CSVDGLAGATDTQYF.

This clonotype has a count of ten or more. The CDR3 region has the DNA TGTGCCAGCGGCTCCCCGTTCTCTGGAAACACCATATATTTT. This codes for CASGSPFSGNTIYF. The chain has TRBV2 and TRBJ1-3, with unresolved D. The CDR3 is 14 residues long. Germline-derived CDR1 and CDR2 are SNHLY and FYNNEI. The germline V and J ends were trimmed by 8 bases and 0 bases, with 11 bases remaining between them. Using reference TRBV2 and TRBJ1-3 for the parts outside the CDR3, the full variable domain is EPEVTQTPSHQVTQMGQEVILRCVPISNHLYFYWYRQILGQKVEFLVSFYNNEISEKSEIFDDQFSVERPDGSNFTLKIRSTKLEDSAMYFCASGSPFSGNTIYFGEGSWLTVV.

The table lists this clonotype with many counts. The chain is built from TRBV20-1 and TRBJ2-7, with 9 positions matching TRBD2. V shed 6 bases, J shed 3 bases, and the junction held 9 bases outside the gene matches. CDR1 and CDR2 (germline): DFQATT, SNEGSKA (reference sequence). The CDR3 covers 14 residues. The CDR3 bases are TGCAGTGCCTTCGGCGGGAGGGAGAGCTACGAGCAGTACTTC. Residues: CSAFGGRESYEQYF.

The chain carries TRBV12-3 or TRBV12-4 and TRBJ2-3; D is uncertain. The CDR3 extends over 12 amino acids. V shed 1 base and J shed 8 bases, with 7 bases lying between them. The CDR3 DNA reads as TGTGCCAGCAGTTTAGAATTCGGTACGCAGTATTTT. Protein product: CASSLEFGTQYF.

The genes are TRBV20-1 and TRBJ1-5, with D possibly matching TRBD1 (5 bases). The V gene's germline CDR1 is DFQATT and CDR2 SNEGSKA (reference sequence). The CDR3 loop spans 12 amino acids. V lost 5 bases to trimming and J lost 6 bases, with 11 bases between them. For the CDR3, the DNA is TGCAGTGCTGAGGGGATGGGTCAGCCCCAGCATTTT. It codes for CSAEGMGQPQHF.

This clonotype has a handful of counts. The rearrangement uses TRBV4-2 and TRBJ2-7, with D perhaps matching TRBD1 (6 bases). The CDR3 contains 16 residues. The germline V gene has CDR1 LGHNA and CDR2 YNFKEQ. With 0 bases removed from V and 3 bases from J, the gap between germline ends came to 15 bases. CDR3 sequence: CASSQDAGVTIYEQYF. The CDR3 DNA follows: TGTGCCAGCAGCCAAGACGCAGGGGTTACCATCTACGAGCAGTACTTC.

This clonotype was seen ten or more times. As DNA, the CDR3 is TGTGCCAGCAGCTCGAACCGGGACAGCATTAATGAAAAACTGTTTTTT. As protein: CASSSNRDSINEKLFF. The gene calls are TRBV7-9 and TRBJ1-4, with 7 bases fitting TRBD1. The germline gives CDR1 SEHNR, CDR2 FQNEAQ (reference sequence). This CDR3 is built from 16 residues. Trimming removed 4 bases from V and 4 bases from J; junction bases left unmatched: 9.

By sample share, this clonotype is medium-sized. CDR3 amino acids: CSADEREPYEQYF. The CDR3 nucleotides are TGCAGTGCTGACGAGCGGGAACCCTACGAGCAGTACTTC. This chain joins TRBV20-1 and TRBJ2-7; 7 bases are shared with TRBD2. Per germline, CDR1 DFQATT and CDR2 SNEGSKA (reference sequence). Trimming cost V 5 bases and J 2 bases; bases outside gene matches: 6. This CDR3 is 13 amino acids long.

This clonotype appeared many times. This chain uses TRBV28 with TRBJ2-1; D is ambiguous. In germline, CDR1 is MDHEN, CDR2 SYDVKM. The CDR3 covers 16 residues. Trimming took off 5 bases at V and 13 bases at J, with 27 bases between the two ends. CDR3 sequence: CASSPPFRSSAGEQFF. For the CDR3, the DNA is TGTGCCAGCAGTCCTCCCTTTCGATCGTCGGCCGGAGAACAGTTCTTC.

The chain carries TRBV3-1 and TRBJ2-3; 8 bases are a match to TRBD2. The CDR3 extends over 17 amino acids. J gave up 3 bases and V 0 bases, and 8 bases lay outside the gene matches. Germline CDR1 reads LGHDT; CDR2 reads YNNKEL (reference sequence). CDR3 sequence: CASSQDGTRRGTDTQYF. The CDR3 nucleotides read TGTGCCAGCAGCCAAGACGGGACTAGAAGGGGTACAGATACGCAGTATTTT.

This clonotype has at least ten counts. The rearrangement uses TRBV6-2 or TRBV6-3 and TRBJ2-7; no firm D call. Germline V CDR1 and CDR2: MNHEY, SVGEGT. V dropped 6 bases and J dropped 7 bases, with 10 bases sitting between them. CDR3 length: 11 residues. CDR3 protein: CASRRTREQYF. CDR3 sequence (DNA): TGTGCCAGCAGAAGGACGCGGGAGCAGTACTTC.

This clonotype came up many times. This sequence joins TRBV7-2 and TRBJ2-7, with 10 positions matching TRBD1. The CDR3 runs to 15 residues. Looked up from germline, CDR1 is SGHTA and CDR2 is FQGNSA. V lost 1 base and J lost 11; bases outside the gene matches: 11. CDR3 sequence reads: CASSLEGTGEWQKYF. CDR3 sequence (DNA): TGTGCCAGCAGCTTAGAAGGGACAGGGGAGTGGCAAAAGTACTTC.

This clonotype was counted many times. This rearrangement joins TRBV30 to TRBJ2-1; TRBD2 is a possible D gene (5 bases). CDR3 length: 14 residues. Trimming removed 2 bases at V and 9 bases at J, with 17 bases between. Germline V lookup: CDR1 GTSNPN, CDR2 SVGIG (reference sequence). As DNA, the CDR3 is TGTGCCTGGAGTACCGGGATAGCTGGAAGTGAGCAGTTCTTC. Its protein product is CAWSTGIAGSEQFF.

V gene TRBV4-3 combines with J gene TRBJ2-3; 7 nucleotides agree with TRBD2. This CDR3 has 13 residues. J lost 10 bases, V lost 0 bases, and 4 bases had no gene match. Germline lookup yields CDR1 LGHNA and CDR2 YSLEER. CDR3 protein: CASSQDRTRAQYF. For the CDR3, the DNA is TGCGCCAGCAGCCAAGACCGGACTAGAGCGCAGTATTTT.

In this sample, this clonotype turned up many times. The chain has TRBV6-2 or TRBV6-3 and TRBJ2-5; 7 bases map to TRBD1. V gave up 8 bases and J gave up 1 base; unmatched junction bases: 10. The CDR3 sequence is 15 residues long. Germline V gives CDR1 MNHEY, CDR2 SVGEGT. CDR3 in DNA: TGTGCCAGCTCCCGGTTTGGACAGGCCCAAGAGACCCAGTACTTC. It yields the protein CASSRFGQAQETQYF.

This clonotype was detected many times. The rearrangement joins TRBV6-6 to TRBJ2-1; possibly TRBD2 for D (6 bases). Germline V gene lookup returns CDR1 MNHNY and CDR2 SVGAGI (reference sequence). V was clipped by 6 bases and J by 10 bases, with 16 bases between them. CDR3 length: 13 amino acids. Written as DNA, the CDR3 is TGTGCCAGCAGCTCCAATAGCGGCCGGGAGCAGTTCTTC. Its translation: CASSSNSGREQFF.

The chain couples TRBV29-1 to TRBJ1-3; possible D gene TRBD1, 6 bases. Germline V gene sequence: CDR1 SQVTM, CDR2 ANQGSEA. The CDR3 covers 13 residues. Trimming took 4 bases from V and 5 from J, leaving 12 bases between them. The CDR3 region is CSVATGRRNTIYF. CDR3 coding DNA: TGCAGCGTTGCGACAGGCCGAAGAAACACCATATATTTT.

About this clonotype: A read error is possible here, since a much larger clone lies one base away. The chain combines TRBV7-8 with TRBJ2-3; D is ambiguous. Germline loops: CDR1 SGHVS, CDR2 FQNEAQ. V was pared by 5 bases and J by 4 bases, with 16 bases between. CDR3 size: 15 residues. Here the CDR3 reads CASSLSASCADTQYF. The CDR3 DNA is TGTGCCAGCAGCCTCAGTGCCTCCTGTGCAGATACGCAGTATTTT.

The chain couples TRBV4-1 to TRBJ2-7, with D perhaps TRBD2 (6 bases). In germline, CDR1 is MGHRA, CDR2 YSYEKL. This CDR3 comprises 15 residues. V was pared by 2 bases and J by 6 bases, with 17 bases between. CDR3 amino acids: CASSQPTSSAGEQYF. CDR3 sequence (DNA): TGCGCCAGCAGCCAACCGACTAGTTCTGCCGGCGAGCAGTACTTC.

The table lists this clonotype with many counts. The chain employs TRBV12-3 or TRBV12-4 and TRBJ1-1; D gene ambiguous. Trimming removed 5 bases from V and 1 base from J, with 8 bases in between. The CDR3 loop spans 13 amino acids. CDR3 coding DNA: TGTGCCAGCAGTAAGACACCGAACACTGAAGCTTTCTTT. Amino acids: CASSKTPNTEAFF.

This clonotype was found a few times. V and J are TRBV4-1 and TRBJ1-2; D is unresolved. Trimming pared 0 bases from V and 2 bases from J, leaving 7 bases between. The CDR3 runs to 14 residues. Germline assignment: CDR1 MGHRA and CDR2 YSYEKL. CDR3 amino acids: CASSQEVGNYGYTF. CDR3 bases: TGCGCCAGCAGCCAAGAAGTGGGGAACTATGGCTACACCTTC.

The chain has TRBV12-3 or TRBV12-4 and TRBJ1-1; 8 positions agree with TRBD1. The length of the CDR3 is 14 residues. The J segment lost 3 bases and the V segment lost 5 bases, leaving 5 bases of the junction unmatched. The CDR3 nucleotides read TGTGCCAGCAGTACCCAGGGGGCGTACACTGAAGCTTTCTTT. The encoded protein is CASSTQGAYTEAFF.

This clonotype appeared many times. This chain links TRBV28 with TRBJ2-5; D possibly uses TRBD1 or TRBD2 (5 bases each). This CDR3 contains 15 residues. The germline V gene encodes CDR1 MDHEN and CDR2 SYDVKM. V was trimmed by 10 bases and J by 2 bases, leaving 20 bases between them. CDR3 nucleotides: TGTGCCACGAGCTTCCAACCGGGGCTACAAGAGACCCAGTACTTC. Its protein is CATSFQPGLQETQYF.